This T cell receptor beta chain came from a study of shared clonotypes between healthy human individuals. Study conclusions and caveats: Non-shared clonotypes showed lower generation probabilities than clonotypes common to all four donors. The study generally estimated greater richness for naive than memory subsets.

Concerning this clone itself: Its cognate antigen is unknown.

V dropped 3 bases and J dropped 11 bases, with 11 bases sitting between them. Germline V gene sequence: CDR1 SGHRS, CDR2 YFSETQ. The CDR3 contains 11 residues. Sequencing used immunoSEQ multiplex PCR; TCRdb keeps in-frame clones, though not all of them. The sample includes around 340,000 clones, 73% seen only once; the top ten take less than 11%. The chain employs TRBV5-1 and TRBJ1-1; the D gene is possibly TRBD1 (5 bases). The sequenced material came from memory CD4+ T cells sorted from blood. Subset of the sample: CD45RA-negative fraction. This clonotype was obtained from a young man in good health. CDR3 amino acids: CASSSGDKAFF. The CDR3 nucleotides read TGCGCCAGCAGCTCGGGGGATAAGGCTTTCTTT.